These 30 T cell receptor beta chains were all obtained from the same sample, sequenced in a study of T cell responses to AZD1222 COVID-19 vaccine. Profiling relied on immunoSEQ multiplex PCR, and the TCRdb table lists in-frame clones only, not all of them. Counted here are more than 95,000 clones, less than 90% occurring once; the ten biggest clones make up 7.5% to 8%. The source material was peripheral blood, sampled on day 0 of AZD1222 vaccination. The source is an adult in good health.

V gene TRBV7-9 combines with J gene TRBJ2-3; 9 bases are a match to TRBD2. After removal of 5 bases from V and 2 bases from J, the junction contained 5 bases not matched to a gene. Germline values: CDR1 SEHNR, CDR2 FQNEAQ (reference sequence). The CDR3 contains 15 residues. The DNA for the CDR3 is TGTGCCAGCAGCCCCCTAGCGGGGACCACAGATACGCAGTATTTT. Its protein is CASSPLAGTTDTQYF.

This clone appeared a few times. The rearrangement links TRBV3-1 (or the pseudogene TRBV3-2) to TRBJ2-7, with D hard to call. Germline loops: CDR1 LGHDT, CDR2 YNNKEL (reference sequence). V lost 1 base and J 6 bases, leaving 4 bases between the germline ends. This CDR3 spans 11 amino acids. CDR3 sequence (DNA): TGTGCCAGCAGCCAAGTCAGCGAGCAGTACTTC. Translation gives CASSQVSEQYF.

The V gene is TRBV28, the J gene TRBJ2-1, with D maybe TRBD2 (6 bases). Trimming took off 7 bases at V and 5 bases at J, with 15 bases between the two ends. The CDR3 has 14 amino acids. Germline V gene sequence: CDR1 MDHEN, CDR2 SYDVKM. The CDR3: CASTMAGKDNEQFF. CDR3 DNA: TGTGCCAGCACCATGGCGGGGAAAGACAATGAGCAGTTCTTC.

The chain carries TRBV7-8 and TRBJ1-4; D might be TRBD1 (5 bases). This CDR3 has 19 residues. In germline, CDR1 is SGHVS, CDR2 FQNEAQ. V lost 0 bases, J lost 0 bases, and 17 bases lay in between. The CDR3 region is CASSLARQRIPSTNEKLFF. CDR3 nucleotide sequence: TGTGCCAGCAGCTTAGCAAGACAGAGAATCCCTTCAACTAATGAAAAACTGTTTTTT. Supplemented by reference TRBV7-8 and TRBJ1-4, the full variable domain reads GAGVSQSPRYKVAKRGQDVALRCDPISGHVSLFWYQQALGQGPEFLTYFQNEAQLDKSGLPSDRFFAERPEGSVSTLKIQRTQQEDSAVYLCASSLARQRIPSTNEKLFFGSGTQLSVL.

The chain links TRBV21-1 to TRBJ1-5. TRBV21-1 is given as a pseudogene. The CDR3 spans 16 residues. CDR3 in DNA: TGTGCCAGCAGCCTAAGGGAACAGTATAGCAATCAGCCCCAGCATTTT. Amino acids: CASSLREQYSNQPQHF.

V and J are TRBV28 and TRBJ1-2; 7 bases fit TRBD1. Germline trimming cut 5 bases from V and 2 bases from J; bases unmatched to any gene: 5. Germline V gene sequence: CDR1 MDHEN, CDR2 SYDVKM. This CDR3 is 14 amino acids long. CDR3 bases: TGTGCCAGCAGTCCCCAACAGGGGAACTATGGCTACACCTTC. Amino acids: CASSPQQGNYGYTF.

This clone was observed a handful of times. The V call is TRBV28, the J call TRBJ1-2; D remains ambiguous. The germline V gene has CDR1 MDHEN and CDR2 SYDVKM. This CDR3 region has 13 residues. Trimming cost V 6 bases and J 2 bases, with 10 bases left between them. The CDR3 DNA is TGTGCCAGCAGAGACGGGTCGAACTATGGCTACACCTTC. Translating gives CASRDGSNYGYTF.

The rearrangement uses TRBV27 and TRBJ2-7; D perhaps matches TRBD2 (5 bases). Germline CDR1 and CDR2: MNHEY and SMNVEV (reference sequence). V was trimmed by 5 bases and J by 6 bases, leaving 17 bases between them. The CDR3 is 14 residues long. CDR3 nucleotides: TGTGCCAGCAGTATGGGAGCCCCATCCCGCGAGCAGTACTTC. Amino acid sequence: CASSMGAPSREQYF.

The genes are TRBV2 and TRBJ2-7; D perhaps matches TRBD2 (6 bases). CDR1 is SNHLY, CDR2 FYNNEI, per germline. V was shortened by 7 bases and J by 4 bases, with 20 bases between the two germline ends. CDR3 length equals 15 residues. The CDR3 DNA follows: TGTGCCAGCAACTCCATCGGTGGGGGGAGGTACGAGCAGTACTTC. Translation gives CASNSIGGGRYEQYF.

The V call is TRBV13, the J call TRBJ2-7; D is possibly TRBD1 (5 bases). The CDR3 runs 13 residues. The germline gives CDR1 PRHDT, CDR2 FYEKMQ (reference sequence). Trimming left V 7 bases short and J 7 bases short, with 17 bases between. This chain's CDR3 is CASTRQGNREQYF. The CDR3 region has the DNA TGTGCCAGCACCCGGCAGGGCAATCGGGAGCAGTACTTC.

The CDR3 DNA reads as TGTGCCAGCAGTTCGCGGTGGTACGAGCAGTACTTC. It specifies CASSSRWYEQYF. The rearrangement joins TRBV27 to TRBJ2-7; D not resolved. The CDR3 is 12 residues long. Trimming pared 4 bases from V and 4 bases from J, leaving 8 bases between. Germline V gene lookup returns CDR1 MNHEY and CDR2 SMNVEV (reference sequence).

The chain couples TRBV29-1 to TRBJ1-1; TRBD1 might be the D (5 bases). The length of the CDR3 is 12 residues. Germline loops: CDR1 SQVTM, CDR2 ANQGSEA. Trimming took off 3 bases at V and 5 bases at J, with 10 bases between the two ends. In DNA form, the CDR3 reads TGCAGCGTTGACGGGGCCGATACTGAAGCTTTCTTT. Translated, it gives CSVDGADTEAFF.

The chain couples TRBV28 to TRBJ2-7; possibly TRBD1 for D (6 bases). The germline V gene encodes CDR1 MDHEN and CDR2 SYDVKM. V was pared by 6 bases and J by 4 bases, with 19 bases between. This CDR3 region has 15 residues. This CDR3 is CASSSITGLNYEQYF. CDR3 in DNA: TGTGCCAGCAGCTCCATCACAGGGTTGAATTACGAGCAGTACTTC.

The J gene is TRBJ1-1, the V gene TRBV2, with a possible D match to TRBD1 (5 bases). Trimming stripped 10 bases from V and 2 bases from J, with 14 bases between. Germline V gene sequence: CDR1 SNHLY, CDR2 FYNNEI. This CDR3 spans 13 amino acids. The CDR3 DNA follows: TGTGCCACGACCGGGACGGTAAACACTGAAGCTTTCTTT. Translation: CATTGTVNTEAFF.

The rearrangement uses TRBV27 and TRBJ1-1; no clear D. The CDR3 is 13 amino acids. Germline V CDR1 and CDR2: MNHEY, SMNVEV (reference sequence). The V gene lost 5 bases and the J gene lost 1 base, with 8 bases spanning the gap. CDR3 in amino acids: CASSVNRNTEAFF. The CDR3 nucleotides read TGTGCCAGCAGTGTAAACAGGAACACTGAAGCTTTCTTT.

The chain recombines TRBV3-1 (or the pseudogene TRBV3-2) with TRBJ2-7, with 9 bases aligning to TRBD2. V shed 2 bases and J 2 bases; nucleotides not matched to a gene: 7. Looked up from germline, CDR1 is LGHDT and CDR2 is YNNKEL (reference sequence). CDR3 length equals 16 residues. The CDR3 reads CASSQTTGGRAYEQYF. As DNA, the CDR3 is TGTGCCAGCAGCCAAACCACCGGCGGGAGGGCCTACGAGCAGTACTTC.

The V gene is TRBV30, the J gene TRBJ1-6, with D perhaps matching TRBD1 (5 bases). The CDR3 runs to 18 residues. The V gene lost 5 bases and the J gene lost 1 base, with 21 bases spanning the gap. CDR1 is GTSNPN, CDR2 SVGIG, per germline (reference sequence). The CDR3 nucleotides read TGTGCCTGGGGGCGGGACGTCCAAAGAGTATCCTATAATTCACCCCTCCACTTT. This encodes CAWGRDVQRVSYNSPLHF.

V gene TRBV11-2 combines with J gene TRBJ1-1; the D gene is possibly TRBD1 (5 bases). V lost 6 bases and J lost 5, with 13 bases in between. Per germline, CDR1 SGHAT and CDR2 FQNNGV. The length of the CDR3 is 13 residues. The CDR3 bases are TGTGCCAGCAGTTATCCGGGGGTAACTGAAGCTTTCTTT. It encodes CASSYPGVTEAFF.

The V call is TRBV7-8, the J call TRBJ1-6; TRBD1 is a possible D gene (5 bases). The CDR3 runs to 17 residues. The germline V gene encodes CDR1 SGHVS and CDR2 FQNEAQ. V was pared by 1 base and J by 1 base, with 11 bases between. Written as DNA, the CDR3 is TGTGCCAGCAGCTTAGAGACAGTTATGTCCTATAATTCACCCCTCCACTTT. Encoded protein: CASSLETVMSYNSPLHF.

This chain links TRBV28 with TRBJ2-1, with TRBD2 matching 14 bases. V was clipped by 5 bases and J by 7 bases; unmatched bases: 10. The CDR3 has 17 residues. Germline V gene sequence: CDR1 MDHEN, CDR2 SYDVKM. The DNA of the CDR3 is TGTGCCAGCAGTCCTCTGACTAGCGGGAGGGCCGGGAATGAGCAGTTCTTC. Protein: CASSPLTSGRAGNEQFF.

The V and J genes are TRBV6-1 and TRBJ2-3; D may match TRBD1 or TRBD2 (7 bases each). CDR1 and CDR2 (germline): MNHNS, SASEGT. CDR3 length equals 15 residues. The V end lost 3 bases, the J end lost 1 base, and 11 bases lay between the germline ends. CDR3 loop: CASSDRGGGTDTQYF. The CDR3 DNA is TGTGCCAGCAGTGACAGGGGGGGAGGCACAGATACGCAGTATTTT.

The chain recombines TRBV11-2 with TRBJ1-2; the D gene is possibly TRBD1 (6 bases). Germline values: CDR1 SGHAT, CDR2 FQNNGV. The CDR3 extends over 15 amino acids. V was pared by 5 bases and J by 4 bases, with 17 bases between. CDR3 region: CASSPTGPSSYGYTF. CDR3 bases: TGTGCCAGCAGCCCGACAGGCCCATCTTCCTATGGCTACACCTTC.

This chain uses TRBV19 with TRBJ1-1, with TRBD1 as a possible D gene (6 bases). The V end lost 4 bases, the J end lost 6 bases, and 12 bases lay between the germline ends. CDR3 length: 13 amino acids. Germline values: CDR1 LNHDA, CDR2 SQIVND (reference sequence). The CDR3 nucleotides are TGTGCCAGTAGTACGGCCCAGGGGTCTGAAGCTTTCTTT. Amino acids: CASSTAQGSEAFF.

This chain connects TRBV27 to TRBJ2-2; 12 positions agree with TRBD2. CDR1 and CDR2 from the germline V gene are MNHEY and SMNVEV (reference sequence). The V and J ends lost 1 base and 5 bases, in that order; junction bases with no gene match: 2. The CDR3 contains 16 residues. The CDR3 DNA reads as TGTGCCAGCAGTTTATTACTAGCGGGAGGTACCGGGGAGCTGTTTTTT. It specifies CASSLLLAGGTGELFF.

The chain links TRBV6-5 to TRBJ1-5; 9 bases are shared with TRBD1. The germline gives CDR1 MNHEY, CDR2 SVGAGI. This CDR3 comprises 15 residues. Germline trimming cut 6 bases from V and 6 bases from J; bases unmatched to any gene: 9. The DNA of the CDR3 is TGTGCCAGCAGCCCAACGGGGGACAGGGTTCAGCCCCAGCATTTT. Residues: CASSPTGDRVQPQHF.

V gene TRBV5-8 combines with J gene TRBJ1-1; D ambiguous. Trimming took off 0 bases at V and 7 bases at J, with 19 bases between the two ends. This CDR3 contains 16 residues. Germline lookup yields CDR1 SGHTS and CDR2 YDEGEE. Here the CDR3 DNA reads TGTGCCAGCAGCTTGGGGCTCCCGACTAGGGCGTATGAAGCTTTCTTT. This sequence encodes CASSLGLPTRAYEAFF.

The V call is TRBV10-3, the J call TRBJ1-2, with TRBD1 as a possible D gene (6 bases). Trimming removed 0 bases from V and 5 bases from J, with 13 bases in between. The CDR3 spans 15 residues. Germline CDR1 ENHRY, CDR2 SYGVKD. Here the CDR3 reads CAISESGAGRYGYTF. CDR3 sequence (DNA): TGTGCCATCAGTGAGTCGGGGGCAGGGAGGTATGGCTACACCTTC.

This chain links TRBV6-5 with TRBJ1-2, with 8 nucleotides matching TRBD1. Germline V gene lookup returns CDR1 MNHEY and CDR2 SVGAGI. The CDR3 spans 15 residues. The ends lost 7 bases at V and 0 bases at J; junction bases unmatched: 7. CDR3 amino acids: CASKVNRGTNYGYTF. The CDR3 DNA follows: TGTGCCAGCAAAGTAAACAGGGGGACTAACTATGGCTACACCTTC.

V and J are TRBV5-1 and TRBJ2-2; maybe TRBD1 (6 bases). The CDR3 is 14 residues long. Germline assignment: CDR1 SGHRS and CDR2 YFSETQ. V lost 4 bases to trimming and J lost 5 bases, with 12 bases between them. The CDR3 protein is CASSQGQKTGELFF. The CDR3 coding sequence is TGCGCCAGCAGCCAGGGACAAAAGACCGGGGAGCTGTTTTTT.

The chain employs TRBV27 and TRBJ2-1; a possible D gene is TRBD2 (7 bases). The CDR3 is made up of 14 amino acids. CDR1 and CDR2 (germline): MNHEY, SMNVEV (reference sequence). The V and J ends lost 2 bases and 12 bases respectively, with 17 bases between them. CDR3 bases: TGTGCCAGCAGTTTAGGGTGGGGGGGGCTCAGGCAGTTCTTC. Its protein product is CASSLGWGGLRQFF.